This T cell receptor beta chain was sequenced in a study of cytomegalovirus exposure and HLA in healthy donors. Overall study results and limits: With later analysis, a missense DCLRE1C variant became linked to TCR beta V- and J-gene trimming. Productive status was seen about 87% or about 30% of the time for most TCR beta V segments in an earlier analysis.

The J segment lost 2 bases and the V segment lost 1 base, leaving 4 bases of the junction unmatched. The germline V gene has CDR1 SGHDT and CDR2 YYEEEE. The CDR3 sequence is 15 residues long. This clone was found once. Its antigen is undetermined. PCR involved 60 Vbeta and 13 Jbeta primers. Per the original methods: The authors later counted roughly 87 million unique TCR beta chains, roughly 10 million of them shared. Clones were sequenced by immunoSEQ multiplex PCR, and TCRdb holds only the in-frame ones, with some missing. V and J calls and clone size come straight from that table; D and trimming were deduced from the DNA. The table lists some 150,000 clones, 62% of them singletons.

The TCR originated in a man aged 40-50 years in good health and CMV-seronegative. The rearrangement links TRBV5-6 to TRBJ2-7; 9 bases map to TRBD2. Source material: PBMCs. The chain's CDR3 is CASSLSPSGTYEQYF. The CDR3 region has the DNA TGTGCCAGCAGCTTGTCCCCTAGCGGGACCTACGAGCAGTACTTC.